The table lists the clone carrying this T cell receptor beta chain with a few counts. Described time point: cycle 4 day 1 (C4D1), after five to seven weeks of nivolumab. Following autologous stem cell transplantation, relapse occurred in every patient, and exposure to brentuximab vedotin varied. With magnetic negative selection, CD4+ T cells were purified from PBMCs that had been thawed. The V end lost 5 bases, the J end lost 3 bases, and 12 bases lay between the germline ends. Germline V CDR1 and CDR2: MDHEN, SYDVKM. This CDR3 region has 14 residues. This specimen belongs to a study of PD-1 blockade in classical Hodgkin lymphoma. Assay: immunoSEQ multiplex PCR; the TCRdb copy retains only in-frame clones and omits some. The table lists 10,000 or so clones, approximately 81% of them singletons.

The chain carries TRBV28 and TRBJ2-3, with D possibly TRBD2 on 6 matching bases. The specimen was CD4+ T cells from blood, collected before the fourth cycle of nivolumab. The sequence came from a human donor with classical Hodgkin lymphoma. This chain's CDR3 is CASSPGRRTDTQYF. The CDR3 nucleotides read TGTGCCAGCAGTCCAGGGAGGCGGACAGATACGCAGTATTTT.